The present T cell receptor (beta chain) was sequenced within a study of blood T cell repertoires in COVID-19. The CDR3 extends over 13 amino acids. Germline CDR1 SGHTA, CDR2 FQGNSA. The germline V and J ends were trimmed by 8 bases and 1 base, with 9 bases remaining between them. Authors' analysis steps: The assay estimated nucleated cells by amplifying reference gene primers. Generated by immunoSEQ multiplex PCR, the TCRdb table keeps only in-frame clones and is missing some. V, J and clone size are taken as reported in that table, and D and trimming were inferred from the DNA itself. Counted here are approximately 300,000 clones, about 90% occurring once; the ten biggest clones make up around 2.2%.

The sequence was obtained from a woman in her 50s who had recovered from COVID-19. The chain recombines TRBV7-2 with TRBJ2-4; D is possibly TRBD1 (5 bases). The sample was peripheral blood. CDR3 nucleotide sequence: TGTGCCAGCGTAGGGGATGCCAAAAACATTCAGTACTTC. Its translation: CASVGDAKNIQYF.